This T cell receptor (beta chain) was observed in a study of response to subunit inactivated influenza vaccine. General study results and limits: Authors suggested each seasonal influenza vaccination recruits few new T cells.

This CDR3 is 16 amino acids long. Germline loops: CDR1 LGHDT, CDR2 YNNKEL (reference sequence). V lost 4 bases, J lost 2 bases, and 17 bases lay in between. This clonotype has only a few counts. The antigen is not known. TCRdb fed the RT-PCR reads into MiXCR, producing one record per CDR3 protein. In the table there are almost 600,000 distinct CDR3 sequences, 14% of which are singletons. The clonotype was recovered from a man in his fifties who received an inactivated influenza vaccine. The chain uses TRBV3-1 and TRBJ1-2; D gene uncertain. Sample: PBMCs from blood, taken about 13 days after vaccination. The DNA of the CDR3 is TGTGCCAGCAGCCCCCGGCCGGCTCATGTCAACTATGGCTACACCTTC. As protein: CASSPRPAHVNYGYTF.